What follows are 9 T cell receptor beta chains derived from one specimen sequenced in a study of T cell repertoires in cytomegalovirus infection. No antigen is known for these receptors. From the reads, TCRdb called clonotypes with MiXCR, one entry per CDR3 protein. The profile covers roughly 800,000 distinct CDR3 sequences, with about 28% appearing a single time and 10% to 15% taken by the ten largest. Sequenced material: cultured CD8+ T cells from PBMCs, taken from culture after CMV antigen stimulation. The receptors come from a human donor in good health (CMV status not recorded). Some clones in this sample may be carry-over from other donors' samples.

The chain carries TRBV7-9 and TRBJ2-3; TRBD2 agrees at 8 bases. The CDR3 consists of 15 residues. V lost 1 base and J lost 5; bases outside the gene matches: 5. CDR1 is SEHNR, CDR2 FQNEAQ, per germline (reference sequence). The CDR3 DNA sequence: TGTGCCAGCAGCTTAGTCGGGGGGGCCGAAGATACGCAGTATTTT. Its protein is CASSLVGGAEDTQYF. The full variable domain, with the rest looked up from reference TRBV7-9 and TRBJ2-3, is DTGVSQNPRHKITKRGQNVTFRCDPISEHNRLYWYRQTLGQGPEFLTYFQNEAQLEKSRLLSDRFSAERPKGSFSTLEIQRTEQGDSAMYLCASSLVGGAEDTQYFGPGTRLTVL.

Only one count was recorded for this clonotype. The chain combines TRBV6-1 with TRBJ2-7; 7 bases align to TRBD1. Unmatched junction bases numbered 6, after V lost 5 bases and J lost 2 bases. Germline V gene data show CDR1 as MNHNS and CDR2 as SASEGT. The CDR3 has 14 amino acids. CDR3 coding DNA: TGTGCCAGCAGTAGCCGGGACAGCACCTACGAGCAGTACGTC. Protein sequence: CASSSRDSTYEQYV.

The genes are TRBV12-5 and TRBJ2-1; D ambiguous. The CDR3 length is 13 residues. Germline V CDR1 and CDR2: LGHNT, FRNRAP. V lost 8 bases, J lost 3 bases, and 11 bases lay in between. The CDR3 reads CASTLEVYNEQFF. The CDR3 DNA reads as TGTGCTAGTACTCTAGAGGTCTACAATGAGCAGTTCTTC. The full variable domain, with the rest looked up from reference TRBV12-5 and TRBJ2-1, is DARVTQTPRHKVTEMGQEVTMRCQPILGHNTVFWYRQTMMQGLELLAYFRNRAPLDDSGMPKDRFSAEMPDATLATLKIQPSEPRDSAVYFCASTLEVYNEQFFGPGTRLTVL.

There are many counts of this clonotype. This chain joins TRBV7-2 and TRBJ2-7, with TRBD1 as a possible D gene (6 bases). There are 14 residues in the CDR3. Deletions cut 2 bases from V and 3 bases from J, with 11 bases between. Germline V CDR1 and CDR2: SGHTA, FQGNSA. In nucleotides, the CDR3 is TGTGCCAGCAGCTTAAGGCAGGGGAACTACGAGCAGTACGTC. Its protein is CASSLRQGNYEQYV.

The chain is built from TRBV28 and TRBJ2-3; no definite D call. The CDR3 is 16 residues long. Trimming shortened V by 4 bases and J by 0 bases, and 14 bases separated the two germline ends. The germline CDR1 and CDR2 sequences are MDHEN and SYDVKM. CDR3 nucleotides: TGTGCCAGCAGTTACATTCTCATGGACAGCACAGATACGCAGTATTTT. It translates to CASSYILMDSTDTQYF.

This chain joins TRBV6-6 and TRBJ1-6; the match to TRBD1 covers 8 bases. Trimming removed 5 bases from V and 8 bases from J; junction bases left unmatched: 5. Germline V lookup: CDR1 MNHNY, CDR2 SVGAGI (reference sequence). The CDR3 sequence is 14 residues long. The CDR3 region is CASSKQGGDSPLHF. The CDR3 DNA sequence: TGTGCCAGCAGTAAACAGGGGGGTGATTCACCCCTCCACTTT.

This clonotype showed up just a few times. This rearrangement joins TRBV6-1 to TRBJ1-1, with 8 bases aligning to TRBD1. J gave up 8 bases and V 5 bases, and 4 bases lay outside the gene matches. CDR3 size: 12 residues. Germline loops: CDR1 MNHNS, CDR2 SASEGT. CDR3 DNA sequence: TGTGCCAGCAGTCAAAGGGACAGGGAAGCTTTCTTT. Translated, it gives CASSQRDREAFF.

The chain joins TRBV7-9 to TRBJ1-2; 7 positions match TRBD1. The length of the CDR3 is 14 residues. Per the germline V gene, CDR1 is SEHNR and CDR2 is FQNEAQ (reference sequence). Unmatched junction bases numbered 10, after V lost 6 bases and J lost 6 bases. CDR3 loop: CASSNRGSGDGYTF. The CDR3 coding sequence is TGTGCCAGCAGTAACAGGGGAAGCGGTGATGGCTACACCTTC.

This clonotype was found once. CDR3 nucleotides: TGCAGTGCCTCCGGGACAGAATCCTACGAGCAGTACGTC. It yields the protein CSASGTESYEQYV. V usage is TRBV20-1 and J usage is TRBJ2-7; TRBD1 matches at 7 bases. Germline V gene lookup returns CDR1 DFQATT and CDR2 SNEGSKA (reference sequence). Trimming took 6 bases from V and 1 from J; bases not matched to a gene: 6. The CDR3 contains 13 residues.